Below, 19 T cell receptor beta chains from the same sample are listed, as sequenced in a study of blood T cell repertoires in COVID-19. Repertoires were generated with immunoSEQ multiplex PCR, while TCRdb's copy carries only in-frame clones and drops some. This table holds approximately 250,000 clones, around 88% found once. The sequenced material came from PBMCs or T cells enriched from blood (not recorded which). The source is a woman aged 40 to 55 with acute COVID-19.

As to this clone: Relative to the germline gene, one junction end is altered; a read error may explain this. The gene calls are TRBV5-8 and TRBJ2-7, with 8 bases fitting TRBD1. The germline V gene has CDR1 SGHTS and CDR2 YDEGEE. There are 12 residues in the CDR3. The DNA for the CDR3 is TGTGCCAGCAGCTCAAACCGACAGGGGAAACACTTC. Translation: CASSSNRQGKHF.

The rearrangement joins TRBV19 to TRBJ2-2; D uncertain. CDR3 length equals 13 residues. V was cut by 2 bases and J by 7 bases, with 8 bases left in between. CDR1 and CDR2 (germline): LNHDA, SQIVND (reference sequence). The CDR3 DNA follows: TGTGCCAGTAGTATATCAGGTGGCGGGGAGCTGTTTTTT. This gives the protein CASSISGGGELFF.

In this sample, this clone turned up once. V and J are TRBV12-3 or TRBV12-4 and TRBJ2-1; D call uncertain. There are 12 residues in the CDR3. The V end lost 3 bases, the J end lost 9 bases, and 9 bases lay between the germline ends. The CDR3 sequence is CASSFVVSEQFF. CDR3 DNA sequence: TGTGCCAGCAGTTTTGTTGTCAGTGAGCAGTTCTTC.

The genes are TRBV27 and TRBJ1-5, with D possibly matching TRBD1 (5 bases). V was trimmed by 6 bases and J by 7 bases, leaving 16 bases between them. This CDR3 spans 14 amino acids. Germline V gives CDR1 MNHEY, CDR2 SMNVEV (reference sequence). CDR3 residues: CASRLGSGSQPQHF. CDR3 DNA: TGTGCCAGCAGACTCGGGTCAGGGTCGCAGCCCCAGCATTTT.

The V call is TRBV28, the J call TRBJ2-7, with 12 bases matching TRBD2. Germline trimming cut 7 bases from V and 6 bases from J; bases unmatched to any gene: 10. Germline V gene sequence: CDR1 MDHEN, CDR2 SYDVKM. The CDR3 extends over 15 amino acids. CDR3 sequence: CASTPLGTSGFEQYF. The CDR3 DNA reads as TGTGCCAGCACTCCCCTCGGGACTAGCGGGTTCGAGCAGTACTTC.

The chain recombines TRBV7-9 with TRBJ1-6, with D uncertain. Germline V gene data show CDR1 as SEHNR and CDR2 as FQNEAQ (reference sequence). V dropped 4 bases and J dropped 0 bases, with 13 bases sitting between them. This CDR3 contains 17 residues. CDR3 region: CASSWAGNFSYNSPLHF. CDR3 coding DNA: TGTGCCAGCAGCTGGGCAGGTAACTTCTCCTATAATTCACCCCTCCACTTT.

V gene TRBV19 combines with J gene TRBJ2-1; TRBD1 agrees at 7 bases. CDR1 and CDR2 (germline): LNHDA, SQIVND (reference sequence). The CDR3 extends over 16 amino acids. V shed 5 bases and J 4 bases; nucleotides not matched to a gene: 11. The CDR3 protein is CASSPMTGRRYNEQFF. The CDR3 DNA reads TGTGCCAGTAGTCCGATGACAGGGCGTCGGTACAATGAGCAGTTCTTC.

For this clone: This CDR3 is also generated by other DNA sequences in the sample. The J gene is TRBJ1-1, the V gene TRBV7-2; D not resolved. This CDR3 contains 13 residues. Trimming shortened V by 2 bases and J by 1 base, and 5 bases separated the two germline ends. The germline CDR1 and CDR2 sequences are SGHTA and FQGNSA. As DNA, the CDR3 is TGTGCCAGCAGCTTACAATCGAACACTGAAGCTTTCTTT. Amino acid sequence: CASSLQSNTEAFF.

About this clone: Sequence at one end of the junction differs from germline and may be a read error. The rearrangement joins TRBV6-2 or TRBV6-3 to TRBJ1-1, with D unresolved. The CDR3 runs to 15 residues. CDR1 and CDR2 (germline): MNHEY, SVGEGT. CDR3: CATSYEVGGGTEAFF. CDR3 bases: TGTGCCACCAGTTACGAGGTCGGCGGCGGCACTGAAGCTTTCTTT.

Worth noting for this clone: Compared with germline, one end of the junction differs, possibly owing to a read error. The V and J genes are TRBV6-5 and TRBJ1-2; weak D call: TRBD1 (5 bases). CDR1 and CDR2 (germline): MNHEY, SVGAGI. The CDR3 has 15 amino acids. This CDR3 reads CASSYGETGGTPHTF. CDR3 bases: TGTGCCAGCAGTTATGGGGAAACGGGGGGTACCCCTCACACTTTC.

V gene TRBV15 combines with J gene TRBJ2-1; 13 positions agree with TRBD2. V was pared by 3 bases and J by 4 bases, with 6 bases of the junction left unmatched. CDR1 is LNHNV, CDR2 YYDKDF, per germline (reference sequence). The CDR3 spans 17 residues. CDR3 loop: CATSSTSGRALYNEQFF. In DNA, the CDR3 is TGTGCCACCAGCAGTACTAGCGGGAGGGCTTTATACAATGAGCAGTTCTTC.

The rearrangement joins TRBV7-2 to TRBJ1-2; D unresolved. This CDR3 has 12 residues. Trimming took 5 bases from V and 4 from J, leaving 8 bases between them. Germline V gives CDR1 SGHTA, CDR2 FQGNSA. The CDR3 reads CASSVTVYGYTF. The CDR3 DNA follows: TGTGCCAGCAGCGTAACAGTCTATGGCTACACCTTC.

The rearrangement uses TRBV5-5 and TRBJ1-5; possible D gene TRBD1, 5 bases. V was pared by 1 base and J by 6 bases, with 14 bases between. Germline values: CDR1 SGHKS, CDR2 YYEKEE (reference sequence). The CDR3 totals 15 residues. The CDR3 bases are TGTGCCAGCAGCTTGCAGGGTGGATCAGGTCAGCCCCAGCATTTT. Amino acid sequence: CASSLQGGSGQPQHF.

This chain connects TRBV5-1 to TRBJ2-5; D is undetermined. CDR3 length: 15 residues. Germline-derived CDR1 and CDR2 are SGHRS and YFSETQ. V lost 0 bases, J lost 6 bases, and 15 bases lay in between. The CDR3 here is CASSLGGSQPQTQYF. CDR3 DNA sequence: TGCGCCAGCAGCTTGGGCGGCAGCCAACCGCAGACCCAGTACTTC.

This clone was seen a single time. The chain is built from TRBV28 and TRBJ2-7; TRBD2 matches at 7 bases. V lost 2 bases to trimming and J lost 4 bases; unmatched junction nucleotides: 2. The CDR3 contains 13 residues. The V gene's germline CDR1 is MDHEN and CDR2 SYDVKM. The CDR3 loop is CASSLTSAYEQYF. CDR3 coding DNA: TGTGCCAGCAGTTTAACTAGCGCTTACGAGCAGTACTTC.

The chain joins TRBV5-4 to TRBJ2-1, with 7 nucleotides matching TRBD1. V was clipped by 4 bases and J by 8 bases; unmatched bases: 12. The germline V gene encodes CDR1 SGHNT and CDR2 YYREEE (reference sequence). This CDR3 region has 15 residues. The CDR3 nucleotides read TGTGCCAGCAGCATAAATTCAGGGGGTCATGATGAGCAGTTCTTC. Amino acid sequence: CASSINSGGHDEQFF.

This sequence joins TRBV19 and TRBJ1-4; possibly TRBD1 for D (6 bases). Trimming removed 4 bases from V and 8 bases from J, with 17 bases in between. The germline V gene has CDR1 LNHDA and CDR2 SQIVND (reference sequence). This CDR3 has 15 amino acids. The CDR3: CASSTNRVLWEKLFF. The DNA for the CDR3 is TGTGCCAGTAGTACTAACAGGGTCCTCTGGGAAAAACTGTTTTTT.

The chain links TRBV23-1 to TRBJ1-5; D is unclear. TRBV23-1 is designated an ORF whose function remains uncertain. V dropped 1 base and J dropped 2 bases, with 15 bases sitting between them. The CDR3 is made up of 17 amino acids. The CDR3 loop reads CASSQFFLPRGNQPQHF. CDR3 in DNA: TGCGCCAGCAGTCAATTTTTTTTACCGCGGGGCAATCAGCCCCAGCATTTT.

This sequence joins TRBV9 and TRBJ1-1; D gene unclear. Germline loops: CDR1 SGDLS, CDR2 YYNGEE. With 2 bases removed from V and 4 bases from J, the gap between germline ends came to 12 bases. The CDR3 is 14 residues long. CDR3 bases: TGTGCCAGCAGCGTGGACTATTGGGGCACTGAAGCTTTCTTT. Translated, it gives CASSVDYWGTEAFF.